A few counts support the clone carrying this T cell receptor (beta chain). As yet, its antigen is unknown. The sample belongs to a study of T-cell reconstitution after alpha-beta-depleted transplantation in children. Overall study results and limits: As was reported, about two months after transplant, alpha-beta T cells came from several hundred expanded graft clones. T-cell counts and diversity at one year post-transplant came mainly from newly produced T cells. Surviving recipient T cells and intrathymic progenitors accounted for some patients' high TCRbeta diversity at day 60.

The CDR3 loop spans 13 amino acids. V was cut by 7 bases and J by 7 bases, with 13 bases left in between. The germline gives CDR1 MGHRA, CDR2 YSYEKL. Library preparation (for TCRbeta) was performed with unique molecular identifiers. TCRdb itself ran the PCR reads through MiXCR, one entry per CDR3 protein. Found here are approximately 350,000 distinct CDR3 sequences, roughly 15% of them singletons; the top ten hold approximately 38%. The V and J genes are TRBV4-1 and TRBJ2-2; a weak D match, TRBD2 (6 bases). This specimen consisted of PBMCs, mostly from graft donor cells, obtained 360 days after TCRalphabeta/CD19-depleted stem cell transplant. This clonotype was obtained from a male patient under 10 years old who had a stem cell transplant for acute lymphoblastic leukemia, so the T cells may come from the graft donor. The CDR3 nucleotides are TGCGCCAGCACCCTAGCGAGAGGCGGGGAGCTGTTTTTT. This gives the protein CASTLARGGELFF.